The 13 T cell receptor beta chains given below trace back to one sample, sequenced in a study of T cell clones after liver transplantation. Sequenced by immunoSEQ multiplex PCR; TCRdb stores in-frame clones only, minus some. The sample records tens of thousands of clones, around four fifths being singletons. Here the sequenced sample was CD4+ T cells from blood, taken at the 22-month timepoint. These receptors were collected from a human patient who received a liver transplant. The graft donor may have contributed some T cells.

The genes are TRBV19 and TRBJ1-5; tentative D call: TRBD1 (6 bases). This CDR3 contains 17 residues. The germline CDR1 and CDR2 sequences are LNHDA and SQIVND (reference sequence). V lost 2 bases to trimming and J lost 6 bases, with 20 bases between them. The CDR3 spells CASSIPGQLGKGQPQHF. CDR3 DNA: TGTGCCAGTAGTATACCGGGACAATTAGGAAAGGGTCAGCCCCAGCATTTT.

CDR3 nucleotides: TGTGCCAGCAGCCCCGACAGGGGACCCCACAATGAGCAGTTCTTC. Translation gives CASSPDRGPHNEQFF. The chain recombines TRBV2 with TRBJ2-1; 8 nucleotides agree with TRBD1. Germline V gene data show CDR1 as SNHLY and CDR2 as FYNNEI. Trimming cost V 6 bases and J 5 bases; bases outside gene matches: 9. CDR3 length equals 15 residues.

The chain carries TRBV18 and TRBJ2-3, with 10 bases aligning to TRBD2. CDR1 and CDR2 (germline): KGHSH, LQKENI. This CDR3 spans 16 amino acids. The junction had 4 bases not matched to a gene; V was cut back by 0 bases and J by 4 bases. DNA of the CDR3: TGTGCCAGCTCACCACCGCTAGCGGGAGTACCAGATACGCAGTATTTT. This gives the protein CASSPPLAGVPDTQYF.

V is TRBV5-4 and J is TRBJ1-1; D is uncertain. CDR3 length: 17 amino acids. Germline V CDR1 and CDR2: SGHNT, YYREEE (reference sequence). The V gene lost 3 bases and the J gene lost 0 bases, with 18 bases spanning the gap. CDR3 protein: CASSSGGPMALNTEAFF. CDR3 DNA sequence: TGTGCCAGCAGCTCCGGCGGGCCCATGGCTTTGAACACTGAAGCTTTCTTT.

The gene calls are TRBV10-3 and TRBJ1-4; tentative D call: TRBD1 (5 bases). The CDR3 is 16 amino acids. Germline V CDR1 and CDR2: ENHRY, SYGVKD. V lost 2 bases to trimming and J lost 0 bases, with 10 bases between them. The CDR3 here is CAISETGTATNEKLFF. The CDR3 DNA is TGTGCCATCAGTGAGACAGGAACAGCAACTAATGAAAAACTGTTTTTT.

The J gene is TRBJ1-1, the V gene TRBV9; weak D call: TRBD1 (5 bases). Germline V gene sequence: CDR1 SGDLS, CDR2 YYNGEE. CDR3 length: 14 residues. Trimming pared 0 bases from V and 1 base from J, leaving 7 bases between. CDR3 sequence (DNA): TGTGCCAGCAGCGTAGTAGACAGGAACACTGAAGCTTTCTTT. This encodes CASSVVDRNTEAFF.

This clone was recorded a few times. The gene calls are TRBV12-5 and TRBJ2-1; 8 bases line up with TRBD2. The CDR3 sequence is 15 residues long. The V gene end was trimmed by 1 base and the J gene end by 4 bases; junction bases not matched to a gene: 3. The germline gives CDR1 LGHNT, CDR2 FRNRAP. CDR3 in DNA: TGTGCTAGTGGTTTGGAGATAGCGGGATACAATGAGCAGTTCTTC. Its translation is CASGLEIAGYNEQFF.

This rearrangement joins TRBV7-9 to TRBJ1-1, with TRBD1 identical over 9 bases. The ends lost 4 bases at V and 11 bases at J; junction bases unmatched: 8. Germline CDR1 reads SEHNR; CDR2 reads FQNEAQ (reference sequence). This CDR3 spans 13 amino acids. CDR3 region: CASSYTGGAGAFF. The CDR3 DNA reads TGTGCCAGCAGCTACACAGGGGGCGCGGGGGCTTTCTTT.

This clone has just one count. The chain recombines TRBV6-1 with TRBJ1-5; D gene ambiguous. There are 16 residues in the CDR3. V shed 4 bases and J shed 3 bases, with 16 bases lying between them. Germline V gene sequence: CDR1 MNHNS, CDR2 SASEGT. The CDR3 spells CASSVIVDQLNQPQHF. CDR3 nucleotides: TGTGCCAGCAGTGTTATTGTAGACCAACTCAATCAGCCCCAGCATTTT.

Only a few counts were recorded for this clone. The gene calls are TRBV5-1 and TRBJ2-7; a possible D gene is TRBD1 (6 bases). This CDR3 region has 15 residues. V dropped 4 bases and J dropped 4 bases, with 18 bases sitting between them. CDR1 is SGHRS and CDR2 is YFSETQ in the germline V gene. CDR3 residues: CASSNTDTGRYEQYF. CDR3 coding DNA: TGCGCCAGCAGCAATACTGATACAGGGCGGTACGAGCAGTACTTC.

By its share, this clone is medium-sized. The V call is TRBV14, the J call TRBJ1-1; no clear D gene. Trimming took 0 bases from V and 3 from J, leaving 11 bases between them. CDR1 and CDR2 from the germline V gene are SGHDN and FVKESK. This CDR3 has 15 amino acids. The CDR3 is CASSQELQFHTEAFF. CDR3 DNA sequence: TGTGCCAGCAGCCAAGAGCTACAGTTCCACACTGAAGCTTTCTTT.

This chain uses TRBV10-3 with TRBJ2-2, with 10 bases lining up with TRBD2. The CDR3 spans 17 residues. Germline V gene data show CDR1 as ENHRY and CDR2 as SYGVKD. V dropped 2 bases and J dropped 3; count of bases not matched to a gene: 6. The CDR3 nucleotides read TGTGCCATCAGTGAGGGCCCAAGCGGGGGGGACACCGGGGAGCTGTTTTTT. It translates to CAISEGPSGGDTGELFF.

The CDR3: CASSQGPAQTGAGNTIYF. The CDR3 bases are TGCGCCAGCAGCCAAGGGCCGGCCCAGACAGGGGCTGGAAACACCATATATTTT. The chain combines TRBV4-3 with TRBJ1-3, with 8 bases matching TRBD1. The ends lost 1 base at V and 2 bases at J; junction bases unmatched: 10. Germline V lookup: CDR1 LGHNA, CDR2 YSLEER. The CDR3 sequence is 18 residues long.